The 17 T cell receptor beta chains reported below all come from one sample, sequenced in a study of blood T cell repertoires in COVID-19. Here immunoSEQ multiplex PCR was the method, and the copy in TCRdb shows in-frame clones only, minus some. The sample has some 150,000 clones, roughly 90% seen once. The specimen was PBMCs or T cells enriched from blood (not recorded which). The receptors shown here come from a woman aged 25 to 39 with acute COVID-19.

The gene calls are TRBV30 and TRBJ1-6, with 9 bases matching TRBD1. CDR1 and CDR2 from the germline V gene are GTSNPN and SVGIG (reference sequence). V was pared by 3 bases and J by 10 bases, with 10 bases of the junction left unmatched. The CDR3 contains 15 residues. CDR3 in amino acids: CAWRARDRAVSPLHF. CDR3 coding DNA: TGTGCCTGGAGAGCCCGGGACAGGGCTGTCTCACCCCTCCACTTT.

This rearrangement joins TRBV18 to TRBJ2-3, with 9 bases aligning to TRBD2. The length of the CDR3 is 16 residues. V was clipped by 0 bases and J by 5 bases; unmatched bases: 6. CDR1 and CDR2 from the germline V gene are KGHSH and LQKENI. Here the CDR3 DNA reads TGTGCCAGCTCACCACCTCTAGCGGGAAAGGGAGATACGCAGTATTTT. Translating it yields CASSPPLAGKGDTQYF.

The chain carries TRBV15 and TRBJ2-2; 8 bases fit TRBD1. Germline CDR1 and CDR2: LNHNV and YYDKDF (reference sequence). The CDR3 is 19 amino acids. The J segment lost 0 bases and the V segment lost 6 bases, leaving 15 bases of the junction unmatched. The CDR3 spells CATRAPRQGTYANTGELFF. In nucleotides, the CDR3 is TGTGCCACCAGGGCTCCGAGACAGGGGACCTACGCGAACACCGGGGAGCTGTTTTTT.

This CDR3 reads CARGQGSYGYTF. The DNA for the CDR3 is TGTGCCAGAGGACAGGGAAGCTATGGCTACACCTTC. The chain is built from TRBV2 and TRBJ1-2; 8 nucleotides align to TRBD1. J was trimmed by 4 bases and V by 9 bases; bases with no gene match: 4. The CDR3 has 12 amino acids. The germline V gene encodes CDR1 SNHLY and CDR2 FYNNEI.

The genes are TRBV19 and TRBJ2-1, with D perhaps TRBD1 (6 bases). V shed 9 bases and J shed 4 bases, with 13 bases lying between them. This CDR3 region has 13 residues. Germline CDR1 LNHDA, CDR2 SQIVND (reference sequence). The CDR3 DNA sequence: TGTGCCAGCTCTAAACAGGGTTACAATGAGCAGTTCTTC. Translating gives CASSKQGYNEQFF.

V usage is TRBV18 and J usage is TRBJ2-2, with 7 bases identical to TRBD1. Per germline, CDR1 KGHSH and CDR2 LQKENI. V was pared by 2 bases and J by 0 bases, with 0 bases of the junction left unmatched. The CDR3 has 15 amino acids. The CDR3 spells CASSPGTANTGELFF. For the CDR3, the DNA is TGTGCCAGCTCACCAGGGACAGCGAACACCGGGGAGCTGTTTTTT.

This sequence joins TRBV19 and TRBJ1-5; TRBD1 might be the D (6 bases). The germline V gene has CDR1 LNHDA and CDR2 SQIVND (reference sequence). This CDR3 has 15 amino acids. V was clipped by 9 bases and J by 1 base, with 16 bases between them. The CDR3 sequence is CASRRDKRSNQPQHF. The DNA for the CDR3 is TGTGCCAGCCGAAGGGACAAGAGGAGCAATCAGCCCCAGCATTTT.

The chain carries TRBV3-1 (or the pseudogene TRBV3-2) and TRBJ2-1, with D unclear. This CDR3 comprises 13 residues. Per the germline V gene, CDR1 is LGHDT and CDR2 is YNNKEL (reference sequence). Trimming pared 4 bases from V and 8 bases from J, leaving 12 bases between. The DNA for the CDR3 is TGTGCCAGCAGCCCCCCGTCCGAGGATGAGCAGTTCTTC. Residues: CASSPPSEDEQFF.

The chain uses TRBV18 and TRBJ2-5, with a tentative D call TRBD1 (6 bases). Germline V lookup: CDR1 KGHSH, CDR2 LQKENI. CDR3 length equals 16 residues. Trimming pared 3 bases from V and 4 bases from J, leaving 18 bases between. The CDR3 nucleotides read TGTGCCAGCTCACCCGACACAGGGACGTACCCAGAGACCCAGTACTTC. Protein: CASSPDTGTYPETQYF.

The CDR3 sequence is CASLGRGTTEAFF. In nucleotides, the CDR3 is TGTGCCAGCCTTGGCAGGGGAACCACTGAAGCTTTCTTT. This sequence joins TRBV12-3 or TRBV12-4 and TRBJ1-1, with TRBD1 as a possible D gene (6 bases). The CDR3 has 13 residues. Trimming cost V 8 bases and J 4 bases, with 14 bases left between them.

The rearrangement links TRBV20-1 to TRBJ2-7; D may be TRBD2 (6 bases). V was cut by 3 bases and J by 2 bases, with 14 bases left in between. Germline assignment: CDR1 DFQATT and CDR2 SNEGSKA (reference sequence). The CDR3 totals 14 residues. The CDR3 DNA reads TGCAGTGCTAGTATGAGCGCGGGGACCTACGAGCAGTACTTC. It is translated as CSASMSAGTYEQYF.

This chain links TRBV27 with TRBJ1-2; 8 nucleotides agree with TRBD1. V lost 0 bases to trimming and J lost 5 bases; unmatched junction nucleotides: 5. Germline assignment: CDR1 MNHEY and CDR2 SMNVEV (reference sequence). The CDR3 extends over 15 amino acids. DNA for the CDR3: TGTGCCAGCAGTTTATCGTGGACAGGGATGTATGGCTACACCTTC. This gives the protein CASSLSWTGMYGYTF.

The rearrangement joins TRBV5-1 to TRBJ1-1; TRBD1 agrees at 8 bases. J gave up 1 base and V 0 bases, and 17 bases lay outside the gene matches. CDR1 SGHRS and CDR2 YFSETQ come from the germline V gene. The CDR3 runs to 20 residues. For the CDR3, the DNA is TGCGCCAGCAGCTTGGCCAATATAGGACAGGGCGGGGGTCGGAACACTGAAGCTTTCTTT. Its protein product is CASSLANIGQGGGRNTEAFF. Full variable domain (missing parts from reference TRBV5-1 and TRBJ1-1): KAGVTQTPRYLIKTRGQQVTLSCSPISGHRSVSWYQQTPGQGLQFLFEYFSETQRNKGNFPGRFSGRQFSNSRSEMNVSTLELGDSALYLCASSLANIGQGGGRNTEAFFGQGTRLTVV.

This clone was found a few times. The J gene is TRBJ2-2, the V gene TRBV7-6, with D possibly being TRBD2 (5 bases). In germline, CDR1 is SGHVS, CDR2 FNYEAQ. This CDR3 is 16 amino acids long. Trimming took off 4 bases at V and 1 base at J, with 13 bases between the two ends. The DNA for the CDR3 is TGTGCCAGCAGCTCATCAGCGGCCCTGAACACCGGGGAGCTGTTTTTT. This codes for CASSSSAALNTGELFF.

The chain has TRBV19 and TRBJ2-1, with a weak D call TRBD2 (5 bases). This CDR3 region has 18 residues. The germline V and J ends were trimmed by 2 bases and 4 bases, with 21 bases remaining between them. In germline, CDR1 is LNHDA, CDR2 SQIVND (reference sequence). The CDR3 spells CASSIKRPGGQAYNEQFF. The CDR3 DNA reads TGTGCCAGTAGTATAAAACGTCCCGGCGGGCAGGCATACAATGAGCAGTTCTTC.

This clone was recorded once. The chain has TRBV6-1 and TRBJ2-3; TRBD1 matches at 8 bases. Trimming took 3 bases from V and 4 from J; bases not matched to a gene: 6. The CDR3 is 15 amino acids. Per germline, CDR1 MNHNS and CDR2 SASEGT. The CDR3 DNA follows: TGTGCCAGCAGTGATGGGGTACAGGGGGCAGATACGCAGTATTTT. Translating it yields CASSDGVQGADTQYF.

This chain links TRBV27 with TRBJ2-1, with 10 nucleotides matching TRBD2. V was pared by 0 bases and J by 0 bases, with 5 bases of the junction left unmatched. The CDR3 is made up of 18 amino acids. Germline V gene data show CDR1 as MNHEY and CDR2 as SMNVEV (reference sequence). CDR3 loop: CASSLSTSGKSSYNEQFF. CDR3 DNA sequence: TGTGCCAGCAGTTTATCCACTAGCGGGAAAAGCTCCTACAATGAGCAGTTCTTC.